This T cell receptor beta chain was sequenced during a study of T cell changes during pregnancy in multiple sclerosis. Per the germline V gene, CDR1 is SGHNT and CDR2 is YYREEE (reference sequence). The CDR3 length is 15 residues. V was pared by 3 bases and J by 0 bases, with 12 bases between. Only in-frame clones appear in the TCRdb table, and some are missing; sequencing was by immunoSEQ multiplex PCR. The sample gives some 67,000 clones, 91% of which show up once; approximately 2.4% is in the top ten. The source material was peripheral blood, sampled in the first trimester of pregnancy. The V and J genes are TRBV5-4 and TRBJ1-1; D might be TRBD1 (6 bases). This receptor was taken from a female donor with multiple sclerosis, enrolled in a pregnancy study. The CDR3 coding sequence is TGTGCCAGCAGCTCCGGACAGATTATGAACACTGAAGCTTTCTTT. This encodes CASSSGQIMNTEAFF.